The rows below give T cell receptor beta chains drawn from one sample of a study of cytomegalovirus exposure and HLA in healthy donors. TCRdb keeps only in-frame clones here, not all; method: immunoSEQ multiplex PCR. Seen here are 150,000 to 200,000 clones, 9.5% observed once, and the top ten hold approximately 1.5%. The sample taken for sequencing was PBMCs. The receptors were gathered from a woman aged 25 to 39 in good health and CMV-seropositive. CDR3s include the opening cysteine and the closing phenylalanine or tryptophan. The order of the fields is clone size, D gene, J gene, V gene, CDR3 DNA, CDR3 protein. The D gene is left open where the match is weak. Some rows have no size entry. The others give once, few or many, or a class for an expanded clone.

>-|TRBD1|TRBJ1-2|TRBV5-4
TGTGCCAGCAGCTTGGAACGAGGCGGGGACAGGGGGCAAGGCTACACCTTC
CASSLERGGDRGQGYTF
>few|TRBD2|TRBJ2-1|TRBV9
TGTGCCAGCAGCGCCCCACTAGCGGGAGGATACAATGAGCAGTTCTTC
CASSAPLAGGYNEQFF
>-|-|TRBJ1-2|TRBV9
TGTGCCAGCAGCGTAGCTTTCGGGAACTATGGCTACACCTTC
CASSVAFGNYGYTF
>few|-|TRBJ1-3|TRBV9
TGTGCCAGCAGCGTAGCTAGTGGCAGGGGAAACTCTGGAAACACCATATATTTT
CASSVASGRGNSGNTIYF
>few|-|TRBJ1-4|TRBV11-2
TGTGCCAGCAGCTTAGGAGGGACGGGGAGGGGGACTAATGAAAAACTGTTTTTT
CASSLGGTGRGTNEKLFF
>-|-|TRBJ1-3|TRBV6-5
TGTGCCAGCGGGAGAGACACTCTCTCTGGAAACACCATATATTTT
CASGRDTLSGNTIYF
>-|TRBD1|TRBJ2-7|TRBV13
TGTGCCAGCCCCTCCGGGACAGCAAGCTCCTACGAGCAGTACTTC
CASPSGTASSYEQYF
>few|-|TRBJ1-4|TRBV6-1
TGTGCCAGCAGTGAAAGGCGGGGAAAACTGTTTTTT
CASSERRGKLFF
>-|TRBD2|TRBJ2-7|TRBV5-1
TGCGCCAGCAGCTTGTCGGCTGGAGGGGAGGGTTACGAGCAGTACTTC
CASSLSAGGEGYEQYF
>-|TRBD2|TRBJ2-1|TRBV18
TGTGCCAGCTCACCGCTCGGACTAGCGGGTAATGAGCAGTTCTTC
CASSPLGLAGNEQFF
>many|-|TRBJ1-4|TRBV2
TGTGCCAGCAGAGATAACAGCGAAAAACTGTTTTTT
CASRDNSEKLFF
>few|TRBD1|TRBJ2-7|TRBV4-2
TGTGCCAGCAGCCAGGACAGGGGCGATCGCGAGCAGTACTTC
CASSQDRGDREQYF
>-|-|TRBJ2-5|TRBV7-9
TGTGCCAGCAGCCTCCCAGCTCGGGGGCAAGAGACCCAGTACTTC
CASSLPARGQETQYF
>-|-|TRBJ2-6|TRBV12-5
TGTGCTAGTGGTTTGGTATCAGGGGCAGGCCCTGGGGCCAACGTCCTGACTTTC
CASGLVSGAGPGANVLTF
>few|TRBD1|TRBJ1-1|TRBV18
TGTGCCAGCTCACCCGGGACAGGGAACACTGAAGCTTTCTTT
CASSPGTGNTEAFF
>-|TRBD1|TRBJ2-5|TRBV19
TGTGCCAGTAGCCATTCGACAGGGACGGGGGAGACCCAGTACTTC
CASSHSTGTGETQYF
>few|-|TRBJ1-5|TRBV2
TGTGCCAGCAGTGAGAGGCGGTATAGCAATCAGCCCCAGCATTTT
CASSERRYSNQPQHF
>few|-|TRBJ1-4|TRBV30
TGTGCCTGGACACCGACAGTTCTTAATGAAAAACTGTTTTTT
CAWTPTVLNEKLFF
>-|-|TRBJ1-1|TRBV30
TGTGCCCCTCTCCTGGGGCGGGAGGGAACTGAAGCTTTCTTT
CAPLLGREGTEAFF
>-|-|TRBJ2-3|TRBV5-1
TGCGCCAGCAGCTTGAAAGGGGCGACGAGCACAGATACGCAGTATTTT
CASSLKGATSTDTQYF
>-|TRBD2|TRBJ2-7|TRBV5-6
TGTGCCAGCAGCCCTCTAGCGGGTCGAACTTACGAGCAGTACTTC
CASSPLAGRTYEQYF
>few|-|TRBJ2-1|TRBV2
TGTGCCAGCAGTGAACAACAGAGCAATGAGCAGTTCTTC
CASSEQQSNEQFF
>few|TRBD2|TRBJ2-6|TRBV7-2
TGTGCCAGCAGCCACCGAAGCGGGACCCTCCCTGGGGCCAACGTCCTGACTTTC
CASSHRSGTLPGANVLTF
>-|TRBD2|TRBJ2-2|TRBV7-6
TGTGCCAGCAGCTTAGCGCTTCGGGGCGGGGGAACCGGGGAGCTGTTTTTT
CASSLALRGGGTGELFF
>-|-|TRBJ1-3|TRBV27
TGTGCCAGCAGCGAGGGAGGGCCTGGAAACACCATATATTTT
CASSEGGPGNTIYF
>-|TRBD2|TRBJ2-5|TRBV27
TGTGCCAGCAGTTCACCCGCGCTTGGCGGGAGTCCGTACTTC
CASSSPALGGSPYF
>few|-|TRBJ2-7|TRBV6-4
TGTGCCAGCAAACGGGTCAACTACGAGCAGTACTTC
CASKRVNYEQYF
>-|-|TRBJ2-6|TRBV18
TGTGCCAGCTCACCAGGCCGCGGGGGCCCTAGCTCTGGGGCCAACGTCCTGACTTTC
CASSPGRGGPSSGANVLTF